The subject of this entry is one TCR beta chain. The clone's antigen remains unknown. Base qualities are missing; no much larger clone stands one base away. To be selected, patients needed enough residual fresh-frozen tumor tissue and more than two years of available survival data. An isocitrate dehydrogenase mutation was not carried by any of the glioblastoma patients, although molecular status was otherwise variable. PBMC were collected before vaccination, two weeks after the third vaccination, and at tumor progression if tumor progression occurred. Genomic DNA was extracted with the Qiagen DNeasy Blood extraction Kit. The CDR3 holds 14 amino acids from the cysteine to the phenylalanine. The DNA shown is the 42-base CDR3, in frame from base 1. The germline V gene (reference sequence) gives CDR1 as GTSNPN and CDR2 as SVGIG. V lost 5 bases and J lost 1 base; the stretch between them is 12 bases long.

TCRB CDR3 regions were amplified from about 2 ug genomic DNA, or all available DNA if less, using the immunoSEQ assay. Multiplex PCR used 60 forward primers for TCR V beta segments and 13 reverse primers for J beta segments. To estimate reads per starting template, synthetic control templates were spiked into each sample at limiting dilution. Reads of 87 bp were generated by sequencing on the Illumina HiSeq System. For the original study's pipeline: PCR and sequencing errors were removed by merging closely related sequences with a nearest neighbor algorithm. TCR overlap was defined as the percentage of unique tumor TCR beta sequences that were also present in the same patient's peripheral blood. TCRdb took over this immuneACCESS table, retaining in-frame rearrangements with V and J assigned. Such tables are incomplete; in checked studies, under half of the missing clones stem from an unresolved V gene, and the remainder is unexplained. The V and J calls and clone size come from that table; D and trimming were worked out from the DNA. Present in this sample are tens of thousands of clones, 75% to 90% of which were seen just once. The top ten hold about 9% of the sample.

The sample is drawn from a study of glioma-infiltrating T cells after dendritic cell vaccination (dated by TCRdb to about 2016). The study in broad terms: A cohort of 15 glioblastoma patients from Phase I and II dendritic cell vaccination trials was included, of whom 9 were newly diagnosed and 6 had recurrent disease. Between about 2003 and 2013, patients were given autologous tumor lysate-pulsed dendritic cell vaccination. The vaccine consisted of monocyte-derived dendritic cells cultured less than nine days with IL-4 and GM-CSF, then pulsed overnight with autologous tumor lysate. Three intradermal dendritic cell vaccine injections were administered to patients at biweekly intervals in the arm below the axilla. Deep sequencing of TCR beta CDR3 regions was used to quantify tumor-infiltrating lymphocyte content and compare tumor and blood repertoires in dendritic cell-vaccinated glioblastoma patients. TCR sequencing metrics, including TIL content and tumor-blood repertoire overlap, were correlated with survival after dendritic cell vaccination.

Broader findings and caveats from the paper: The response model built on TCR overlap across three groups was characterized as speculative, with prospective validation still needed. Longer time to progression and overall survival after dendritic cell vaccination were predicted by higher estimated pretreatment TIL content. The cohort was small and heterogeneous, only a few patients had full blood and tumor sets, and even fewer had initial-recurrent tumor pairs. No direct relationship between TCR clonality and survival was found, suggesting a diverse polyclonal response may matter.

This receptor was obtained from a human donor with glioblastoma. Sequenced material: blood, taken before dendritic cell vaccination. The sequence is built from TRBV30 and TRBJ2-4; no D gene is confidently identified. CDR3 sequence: CAWPSTEAKNIQYF. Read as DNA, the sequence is TGTGCCTGGCCTTCGACTGAGGCCAAAAACATTCAGTACTTC.